These 4 T cell receptor beta chains share one sample of origin, sequenced in a study of tumor and adjacent non-tumor tissue in lung cancer. The library came from three nested PCR rounds adapted from ARM-PCR protocols. TCRdb re-analysed the multiplex PCR reads in MiXCR, keeping a single row per CDR3 protein. This table holds more than 85,000 distinct CDR3 sequences, over 75% found once. RNA was extracted from bulk tissue without any cell sorting. The sample consisted of lung tumor tissue. These receptors all come from a man aged 70 or older with non-small cell lung cancer.

Comments on this clonotype: The CDR3 end shows no conserved phenylalanine or tryptophan, and so a read error is likely. The chain joins TRBV29-1 to TRBJ2-5, with D hard to call. Germline-derived CDR1 and CDR2 are SQVTM and ANQGSEA. The CDR3 covers 12 residues. The CDR3 is CNRRTYQETQYI. DNA of the CDR3: TGCAACAGAAGGACGTACCAAGAGACCCAGTACATC.

This chain joins TRBV29-1 and TRBJ2-5; D not certain. CDR3 length: 12 amino acids. V lost 4 bases and J 5 bases, leaving 11 bases between the germline ends. Germline CDR1 reads SQVTM; CDR2 reads ANQGSEA. This CDR3 is CSVGSGVETQYF. CDR3 nucleotide sequence: TGCAGCGTTGGGTCCGGAGTGGAGACCCAGTACTTC.

Turning to this clonotype: A junction boundary mismatches the germline segment, possibly from a read error. This chain links TRBV7-3 with TRBJ2-1; TRBD1 or TRBD2 may be the D gene (5 bases each). This CDR3 comprises 15 residues. Germline V CDR1 and CDR2: SGHTA, FQGTGA. The CDR3 sequence is CARSFWGTSYNEQFF. The CDR3 DNA reads as TGTGCCAGGAGCTTTTGGGGGACCTCCTACAATGAGCAATTCTTC.

Details on this clonotype: At one boundary the junction diverges from the germline segment, which might be a read error. The rearrangement links TRBV4-2 to TRBJ2-1; TRBD2 matches at 14 bases. The CDR3 runs to 16 residues. Germline V lookup: CDR1 LGHNA, CDR2 YNFKEQ. CDR3 protein: CANSQDGLAGGNEHFF. CDR3 bases: TGTGCCAACAGCCAAGATGGACTAGCGGGAGGCAATGAGCACTTCTTC.